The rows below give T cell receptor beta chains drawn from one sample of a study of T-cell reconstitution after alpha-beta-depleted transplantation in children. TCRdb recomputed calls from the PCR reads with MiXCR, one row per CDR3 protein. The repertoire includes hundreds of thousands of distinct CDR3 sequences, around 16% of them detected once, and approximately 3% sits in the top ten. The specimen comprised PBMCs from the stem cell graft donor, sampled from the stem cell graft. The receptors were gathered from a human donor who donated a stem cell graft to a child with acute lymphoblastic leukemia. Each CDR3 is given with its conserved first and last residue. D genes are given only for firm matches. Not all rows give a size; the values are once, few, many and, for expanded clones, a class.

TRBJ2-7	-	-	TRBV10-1	CASSDGIHSEQYF	TGCGCCAGCAGTGACGGCATTCACTCCGAGCAGTACTTC
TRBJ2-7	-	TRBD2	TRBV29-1	CSVEASGRVNSYEQYF	TGCAGCGTTGAGGCTAGCGGGAGAGTAAACTCCTACGAGCAGTACTTC
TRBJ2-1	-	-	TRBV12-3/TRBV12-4	CASSLNAGEDEQFF	TGTGCCAGCAGTTTAAATGCAGGGGAGGATGAGCAGTTCTTC
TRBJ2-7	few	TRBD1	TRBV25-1	CASSDLGTGHEQYF	TGTGCCAGCAGTGACCTCGGGACAGGGCATGAGCAGTACTTC
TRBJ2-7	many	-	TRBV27	CASSSGDLASYEQYF	TGTGCCAGCAGTTCTGGGGACCTTGCGTCCTACGAGCAGTACTTC
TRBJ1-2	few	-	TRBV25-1	CASSGTFWGYTF	TGTGCCAGCAGTGGAACCTTCTGGGGCTACACCTTC
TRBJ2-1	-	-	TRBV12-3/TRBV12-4	CASSLEGQYNEQFF	TGTGCCAGCAGTTTAGAAGGCCAATACAATGAGCAGTTCTTC
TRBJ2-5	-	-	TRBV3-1	CASSPPVDGSRETQYF	TGTGCCAGCAGCCCCCCAGTCGACGGGAGCCGGGAGACCCAGTACTTC
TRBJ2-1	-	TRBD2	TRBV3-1	CASRPRTSSGEQFF	TGTGCCAGCAGGCCTCGGACTAGCTCGGGTGAGCAGTTCTTC
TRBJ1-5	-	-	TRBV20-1	CSARWGLGLNQPQHF	TGCAGTGCTAGGTGGGGACTAGGCCTCAATCAGCCCCAGCATTTT
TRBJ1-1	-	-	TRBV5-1	CASQVRGPNTEAFF	TGCGCCAGCCAGGTCCGGGGACCTAACACTGAAGCTTTCTTT
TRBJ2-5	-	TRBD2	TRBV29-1	CSVSGGTDVASWTQYF	TGCAGCGTTTCGGGAGGGACGGACGTTGCGAGTTGGACCCAGTACTTC
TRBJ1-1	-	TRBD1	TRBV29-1	CSALTGLNTEAFF	TGCAGCGCCTTGACAGGGTTGAACACTGAAGCTTTCTTT
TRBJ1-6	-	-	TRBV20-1	CSARGAGNLNSPLHF	TGCAGTGCTAGAGGGGCAGGAAACCTTAATTCACCCCTCCACTTT
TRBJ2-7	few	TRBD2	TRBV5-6	CASSSGGTRTRYEQYF	TGTGCCAGCAGCTCGGGGGGGACCCGGACCCGCTACGAGCAGTACTTC
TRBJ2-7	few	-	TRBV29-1	CSVEPAGIKGHSYEQYF	TGCAGCGTTGAGCCAGCAGGAATCAAAGGCCACTCCTACGAGCAGTACTTC
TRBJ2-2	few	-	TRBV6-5	CASSYSSTGELFF	TGTGCCAGCAGTTATAGCTCCACCGGGGAGCTGTTTTTT
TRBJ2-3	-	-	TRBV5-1	CASSLRESDTQYF	TGCGCCAGCAGCTTGAGGGAGTCAGATACGCAGTATTTT
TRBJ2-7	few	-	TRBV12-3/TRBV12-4	CASSLAGIGDEQYF	TGTGCCAGCAGCCTGGCGGGAATCGGGGACGAGCAGTACTTC
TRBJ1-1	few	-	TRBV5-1	CASSLNLAVNTEAFF	TGCGCCAGCAGCTTGAATTTGGCGGTGAACACTGAAGCTTTCTTT
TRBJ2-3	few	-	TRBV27	CASSLSAGMSTDTQYF	TGTGCCAGCAGTTTATCGGCAGGGATGAGCACAGATACGCAGTATTTT
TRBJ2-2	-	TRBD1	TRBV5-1	CASSWIGQGGGELFF	TGCGCCAGCAGCTGGATCGGACAGGGCGGCGGGGAGCTGTTTTTT
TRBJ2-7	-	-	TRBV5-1	CASSLLYSGGSGGEQYF	TGCGCCAGCAGCTTGTTGTATTCGGGGGGCTCGGGCGGGGAGCAGTACTTC
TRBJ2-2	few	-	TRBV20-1	CSASPVHTGELFF	TGCAGTGCTAGTCCGGTTCACACCGGGGAGCTGTTTTTT
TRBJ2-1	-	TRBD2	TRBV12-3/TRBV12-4	CASNRDSGSFDEQFF	TGTGCCAGCAACCGTGATAGCGGGAGCTTTGATGAGCAGTTCTTC
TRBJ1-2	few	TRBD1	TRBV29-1	CSVATGTYGYTF	TGCAGCGTCGCGACAGGGACTTATGGCTACACCTTC
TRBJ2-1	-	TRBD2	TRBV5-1	CASSLSELANNEQFF	TGCGCCAGCAGTTTGAGCGAACTAGCGAACAATGAGCAGTTCTTC
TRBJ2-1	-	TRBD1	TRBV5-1	CASSNPRGSNEQFF	TGCGCCAGCAGTAACCCCAGGGGGAGCAATGAGCAGTTCTTC
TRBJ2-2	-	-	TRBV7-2	CASSRLEGVRSTGELFF	TGTGCCAGCAGCCGCCTGGAAGGGGTTAGGAGCACCGGGGAGCTGTTTTTT
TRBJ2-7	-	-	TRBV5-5	CASSLFPPGQATYEQYF	TGTGCCAGCAGCTTGTTCCCCCCGGGGCAGGCAACCTACGAGCAGTACTTC
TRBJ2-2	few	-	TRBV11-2	CASSSPGTPTGTGELFF	TGTGCCAGCAGCTCACCCGGGACACCTACGGGGACCGGGGAGCTGTTTTTT
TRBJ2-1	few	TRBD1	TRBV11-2	CASSATGVSYNEQFF	TGTGCCAGCAGCGCAACAGGGGTCTCCTACAATGAGCAGTTCTTC
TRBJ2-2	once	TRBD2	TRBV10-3	CASKSGTNTGELFF	TGTGCCAGTAAGAGCGGGACCAACACCGGGGAGCTGTTTTTT
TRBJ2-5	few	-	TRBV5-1	CASNRAGRPETQYF	TGCGCCAGCAACCGGGCAGGTCGGCCAGAGACCCAGTACTTC
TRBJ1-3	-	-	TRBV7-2	CASIGGRGNTIYF	TGTGCCAGCATAGGGGGGAGAGGAAACACCATATATTTT
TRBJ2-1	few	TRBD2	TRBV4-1	CASSHLGLAGWDEQFF	TGCGCCAGCAGCCACTTGGGACTAGCGGGATGGGATGAGCAGTTCTTC
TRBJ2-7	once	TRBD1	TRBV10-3	CAISVVLGGQGAGEQYF	TGTGCCATCAGTGTAGTTCTCGGGGGACAGGGGGCCGGGGAGCAGTACTTC
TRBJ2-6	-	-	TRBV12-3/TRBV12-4	CASSLISSGANVLTF	TGTGCCAGCAGTTTAATCAGCTCTGGGGCCAACGTCCTGACTTTC
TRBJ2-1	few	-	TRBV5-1	CASSPVARAYYNEQFF	TGCGCCAGCAGCCCGGTTGCGCGGGCCTATTACAATGAGCAGTTCTTC
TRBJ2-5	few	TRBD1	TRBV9	CASSAGQAGETQYF	TGTGCCAGCAGCGCCGGACAGGCCGGGGAGACCCAGTACTTC
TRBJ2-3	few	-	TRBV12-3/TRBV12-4	CASSRTGGADTQYF	TGTGCCAGCAGTCGGACTGGGGGCGCAGATACGCAGTATTTT
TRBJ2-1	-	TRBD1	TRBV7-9	CASSYGQGDEQFF	TGTGCCAGCAGTTACGGACAGGGGGATGAGCAGTTCTTC
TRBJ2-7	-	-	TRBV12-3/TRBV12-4	CASSITRGPYEQYF	TGTGCCAGCAGCATCACCCGGGGGCCCTACGAGCAGTACTTC
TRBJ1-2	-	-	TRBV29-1	CSVLDGTQYGYTF	TGCAGCGTGCTGGACGGGACACAGTATGGCTACACCTTC
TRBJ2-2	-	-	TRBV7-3	CASSLHGVSASTGELFF	TGTGCCAGCAGCCTCCACGGGGTTAGCGCGAGCACCGGGGAGCTGTTTTTT
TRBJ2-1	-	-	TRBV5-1	CASSLTAVSSYNEQFF	TGCGCCAGCAGCTTGACAGCGGTGAGCTCCTACAATGAGCAGTTCTTC
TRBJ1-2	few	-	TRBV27	CASSSLERANGYTF	TGTGCCAGCAGTTCCCTGGAGAGGGCGAATGGCTACACCTTC
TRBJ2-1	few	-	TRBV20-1	CSARLDWSDREQFF	TGCAGTGCTAGATTGGACTGGAGCGATCGCGAGCAGTTCTTC
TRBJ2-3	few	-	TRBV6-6	CASSYRDTDTQYF	TGTGCCAGCAGTTACAGGGACACAGATACGCAGTATTTT
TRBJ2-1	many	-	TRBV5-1	CASSLWDNEQFF	TGCGCCAGCAGCTTGTGGGACAATGAGCAGTTCTTC
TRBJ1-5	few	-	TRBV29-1	CSVGEDNQPQHF	TGCAGCGTTGGGGAGGACAATCAGCCCCAGCATTTT
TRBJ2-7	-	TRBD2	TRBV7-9	CASSDSYREASYEQYF	TGTGCCAGCAGCGATAGCTACCGGGAGGCGTCCTACGAGCAGTACTTC
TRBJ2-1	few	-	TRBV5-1	CASSLWTQPLNEQFF	TGCGCCAGCAGCCTTTGGACCCAGCCTCTCAATGAGCAGTTCTTC
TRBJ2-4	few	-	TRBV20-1	CSARDRVLRNIQYF	TGCAGTGCTAGAGACAGGGTGCTGAGAAACATTCAGTACTTC
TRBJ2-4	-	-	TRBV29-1	CSVTDREGNIQYF	TGCAGCGTCACCGACAGGGAGGGCAACATTCAGTACTTC
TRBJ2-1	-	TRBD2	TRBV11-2	CASSKRTSALDLSYNEQFF	TGTGCCAGCAGCAAAAGGACTAGCGCCCTTGATCTCTCCTACAATGAGCAGTTCTTC
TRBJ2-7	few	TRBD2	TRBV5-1	CASSPGRQILAGREQYF	TGCGCCAGCAGCCCAGGGCGACAGATACTAGCGGGGCGCGAGCAGTACTTC
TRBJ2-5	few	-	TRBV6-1	CASSPGHLYQETQYF	TGTGCCAGCAGTCCGGGACACCTGTACCAAGAGACCCAGTACTTC
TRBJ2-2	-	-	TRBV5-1	CASSFAARGITGELFF	TGCGCCAGCAGCTTTGCGGCCAGGGGTATCACCGGGGAGCTGTTTTTT